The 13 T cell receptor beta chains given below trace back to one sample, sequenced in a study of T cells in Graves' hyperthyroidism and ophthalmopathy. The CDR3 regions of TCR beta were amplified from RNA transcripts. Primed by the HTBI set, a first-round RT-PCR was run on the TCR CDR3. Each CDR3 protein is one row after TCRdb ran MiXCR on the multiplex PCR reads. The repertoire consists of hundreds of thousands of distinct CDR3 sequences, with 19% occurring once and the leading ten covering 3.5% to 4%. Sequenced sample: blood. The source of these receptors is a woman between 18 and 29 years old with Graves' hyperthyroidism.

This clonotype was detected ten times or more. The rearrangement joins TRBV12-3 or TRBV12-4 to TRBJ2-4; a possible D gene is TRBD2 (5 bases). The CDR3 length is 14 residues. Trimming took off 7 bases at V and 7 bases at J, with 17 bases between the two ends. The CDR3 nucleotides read TGTGCCAGCACCCCGACTACCGGTGTTAACATTCAGTACTTC. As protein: CASTPTTGVNIQYF.

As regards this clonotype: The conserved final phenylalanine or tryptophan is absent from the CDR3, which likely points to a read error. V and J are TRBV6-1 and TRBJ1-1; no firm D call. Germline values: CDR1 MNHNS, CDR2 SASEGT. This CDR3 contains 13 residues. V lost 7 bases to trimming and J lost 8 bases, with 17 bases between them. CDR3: CASTEKGSMEAFY. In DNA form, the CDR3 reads TGTGCCAGCACAGAAAAAGGTTCTATGGAAGCTTTCTAT.

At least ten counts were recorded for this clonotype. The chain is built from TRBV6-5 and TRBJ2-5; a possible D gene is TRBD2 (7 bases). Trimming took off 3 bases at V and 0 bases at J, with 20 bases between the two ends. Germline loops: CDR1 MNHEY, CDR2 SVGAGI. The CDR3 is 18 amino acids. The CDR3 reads CASSYRRGGPSYQETQYF. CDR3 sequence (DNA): TGTGCCAGCAGTTATCGGAGGGGGGGCCCCTCCTACCAAGAGACCCAGTACTTC.

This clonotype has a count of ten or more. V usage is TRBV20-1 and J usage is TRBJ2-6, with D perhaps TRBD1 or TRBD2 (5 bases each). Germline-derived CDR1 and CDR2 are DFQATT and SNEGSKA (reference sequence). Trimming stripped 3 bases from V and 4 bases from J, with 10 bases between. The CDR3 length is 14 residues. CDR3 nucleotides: TGCAGTGCTAGCCCGGGGCTCGGGGCCAACGTCCTGACTTTC. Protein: CSASPGLGANVLTF.

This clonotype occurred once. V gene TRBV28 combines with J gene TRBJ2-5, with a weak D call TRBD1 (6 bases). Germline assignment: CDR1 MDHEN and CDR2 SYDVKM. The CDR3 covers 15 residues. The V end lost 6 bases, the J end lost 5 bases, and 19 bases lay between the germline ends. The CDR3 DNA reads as TGTGCCAGCAGCCCGCGTACAGGGCAGGGGGAGACCCAGTACTTC. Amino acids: CASSPRTGQGETQYF.

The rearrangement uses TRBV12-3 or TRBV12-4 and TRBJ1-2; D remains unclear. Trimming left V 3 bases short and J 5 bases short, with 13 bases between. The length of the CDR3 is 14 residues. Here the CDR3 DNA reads TGTGCCAGCAGTTTCGGGTCGCTCCTTTATGGCTACACCTTC. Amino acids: CASSFGSLLYGYTF.

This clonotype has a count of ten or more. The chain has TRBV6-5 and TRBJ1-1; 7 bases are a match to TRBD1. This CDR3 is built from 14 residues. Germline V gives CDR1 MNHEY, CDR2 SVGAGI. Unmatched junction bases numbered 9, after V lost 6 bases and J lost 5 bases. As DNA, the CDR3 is TGTGCCAGCAGCCTAGGACAGGAGACTACTGAAGCTTTCTTT. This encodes CASSLGQETTEAFF.

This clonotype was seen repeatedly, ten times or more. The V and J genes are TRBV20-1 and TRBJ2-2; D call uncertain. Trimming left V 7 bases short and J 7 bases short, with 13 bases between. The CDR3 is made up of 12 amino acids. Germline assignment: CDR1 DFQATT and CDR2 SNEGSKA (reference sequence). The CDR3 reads CSGGPDGGELFF. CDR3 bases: TGCAGTGGAGGCCCCGATGGCGGGGAGCTGTTTTTT.

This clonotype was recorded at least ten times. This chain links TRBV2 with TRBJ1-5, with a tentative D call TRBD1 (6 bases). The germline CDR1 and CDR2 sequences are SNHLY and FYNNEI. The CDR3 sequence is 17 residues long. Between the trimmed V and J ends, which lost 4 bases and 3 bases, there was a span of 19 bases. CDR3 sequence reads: CASSAGYTGKNNQPQHF. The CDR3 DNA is TGTGCCAGCAGTGCCGGGTATACAGGGAAGAACAATCAGCCCCAGCATTTT.

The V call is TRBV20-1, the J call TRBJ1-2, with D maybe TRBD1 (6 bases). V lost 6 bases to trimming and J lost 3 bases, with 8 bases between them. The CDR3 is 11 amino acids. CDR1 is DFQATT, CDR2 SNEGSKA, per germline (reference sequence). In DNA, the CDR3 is TGCAGTGCCGGACAGCACTATGGCTACACCTTC. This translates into CSAGQHYGYTF.

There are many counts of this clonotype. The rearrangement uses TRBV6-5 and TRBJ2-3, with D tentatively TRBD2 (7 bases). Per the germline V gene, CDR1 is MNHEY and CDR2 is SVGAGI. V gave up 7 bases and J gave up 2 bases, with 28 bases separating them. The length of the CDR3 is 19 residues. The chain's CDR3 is CASIATQGGGHFNTDTQYF. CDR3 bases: TGTGCCAGCATAGCCACGCAAGGGGGGGGCCATTTTAACACAGATACGCAGTATTTT.

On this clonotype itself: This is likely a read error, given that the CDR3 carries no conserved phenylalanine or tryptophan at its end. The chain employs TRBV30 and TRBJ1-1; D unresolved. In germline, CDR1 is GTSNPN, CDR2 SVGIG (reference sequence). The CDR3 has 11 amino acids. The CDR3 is CAWSLVFEAFY. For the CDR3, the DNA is TGTGCATGGAGTCTCGTTTTTGAAGCTTTCTAT.

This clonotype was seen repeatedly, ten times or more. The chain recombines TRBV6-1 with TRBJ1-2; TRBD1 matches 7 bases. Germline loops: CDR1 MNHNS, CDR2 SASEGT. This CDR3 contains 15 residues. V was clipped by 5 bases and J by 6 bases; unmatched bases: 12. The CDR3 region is CASSLTGTANHGYTF. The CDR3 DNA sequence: TGTGCCAGCAGTCTCACCGGGACAGCAAATCATGGCTACACCTTC.